These 15 T cell receptor beta chains share one sample of origin, sequenced in a study of T-cell memory formation after mild COVID-19. TCRdb ran MiXCR on the 5' RACE reads and lists one entry per CDR3 protein. The data show 130,000 to 150,000 distinct CDR3 sequences, approximately 5.7% seen once. The sequenced material came from PBMCs or a T cell subset sorted from them (not recorded which). These TCRs come from an adult woman who had mild COVID-19 (a few samples of this study predate the infection). Cell type and time point are not known.

The J gene is TRBJ2-1, the V gene TRBV7-9, with 7 bases that match TRBD1. V was pared by 4 bases and J by 9 bases, with 3 bases of the junction left unmatched. This CDR3 has 12 amino acids. From germline, CDR1 is SEHNR and CDR2 FQNEAQ (reference sequence). CDR3 loop: CASSSGGREQFF. The CDR3, as DNA: TGTGCCAGCAGCTCAGGGGGTCGTGAGCAGTTCTTC.

This clonotype was observed a few times. The genes are TRBV5-1 and TRBJ2-7, with D perhaps matching TRBD2 (6 bases). The CDR3 covers 15 residues. Germline V gene lookup returns CDR1 SGHRS and CDR2 YFSETQ. Trimming left V 0 bases short and J 4 bases short, with 14 bases between. Here the CDR3 reads CASSLGGVLGYEQYF. CDR3 coding DNA: TGCGCCAGCAGCTTGGGCGGGGTACTAGGATACGAGCAGTACTTC.

In this sample, this clonotype turned up many times. The CDR3 region is CASSSDGDSNQPQHF. CDR3 bases: TGTGCCAGCAGCTCCGACGGGGATAGCAATCAGCCCCAGCATTTT. This chain connects TRBV12-3 or TRBV12-4 to TRBJ1-5; D call uncertain. The CDR3 runs 15 residues. V gave up 6 bases and J gave up 0 bases, with 12 bases separating them.

This clonotype was seen at least ten times. CDR3 coding DNA: TGCAGTGCTAGTCGTTTAGGCAATGAGCAGTTCTTC. It encodes CSASRLGNEQFF. The chain links TRBV20-1 to TRBJ2-1, with no clear D. CDR3 length: 12 amino acids. Germline values: CDR1 DFQATT, CDR2 SNEGSKA (reference sequence). With 3 bases removed from V and 6 bases from J, the gap between germline ends came to 9 bases.

The chain links TRBV7-8 to TRBJ2-7, with 14 bases fitting TRBD2. Germline V gives CDR1 SGHVS, CDR2 FQNEAQ. The CDR3 consists of 16 residues. J was trimmed by 6 bases and V by 5 bases; bases with no gene match: 9. DNA for the CDR3: TGTGCCAGCAGCCAGGGACTAGCGGGAGTATCATCCGAGCAGTACTTC. Its translation is CASSQGLAGVSSEQYF. Combining the CDR3 with reference TRBV7-8 and TRBJ2-7 gives the whole variable domain GAGVSQSPRYKVAKRGQDVALRCDPISGHVSLFWYQQALGQGPEFLTYFQNEAQLDKSGLPSDRFFAERPEGSVSTLKIQRTQQEDSAVYLCASSQGLAGVSSEQYFGPGTRLTVT.

This clonotype was found a few times. The chain joins TRBV18 to TRBJ2-5; D is ambiguous. Trimming took off 3 bases at V and 4 bases at J, with 9 bases between the two ends. The CDR3 has 13 residues. The germline gives CDR1 KGHSH, CDR2 LQKENI. The CDR3 region has the DNA TGTGCCAGCTCACCCTTGACCCCAGAGACCCAGTACTTC. This encodes CASSPLTPETQYF.

The sample holds many counts of this clonotype. The chain carries TRBV15 and TRBJ2-1; no clear D gene. Trimming removed 4 bases from V and 5 bases from J, with 9 bases in between. Germline lookup yields CDR1 LNHNV and CDR2 YYDKDF (reference sequence). The CDR3 runs 13 residues. CDR3 bases: TGTGCCACCAGCAAGGCAGCCCACAATGAGCAGTTCTTC. Its protein is CATSKAAHNEQFF.

In this sample, this clonotype turned up a few times. The V call is TRBV7-6, the J call TRBJ2-1; 8 nucleotides agree with TRBD2. Germline CDR1 is SGHVS and CDR2 is FNYEAQ. CDR3 length: 15 amino acids. The junction had 8 bases not matched to a gene; V was cut back by 5 bases and J by 5 bases. This CDR3 reads CASSPSGGANNEQFF. In DNA form, the CDR3 reads TGTGCCAGCAGCCCGTCCGGGGGGGCCAACAATGAGCAGTTCTTC.

This clonotype was counted only a few times. This chain links TRBV10-3 with TRBJ2-7, with D possibly matching TRBD2 (6 bases). V was pared by 6 bases and J by 5 bases, with 14 bases between. Per germline, CDR1 ENHRY and CDR2 SYGVKD. The CDR3 is 13 residues long. Here the CDR3 reads CAIRTSLSDEQYF. CDR3 in DNA: TGTGCCATCAGGACTAGTTTGTCAGACGAGCAGTACTTC.

This clonotype appeared a few times. V gene TRBV6-5 combines with J gene TRBJ1-2; D is uncertain. The germline V and J ends were trimmed by 4 bases and 1 base, with 4 bases remaining between them. Germline assignment: CDR1 MNHEY and CDR2 SVGAGI. This CDR3 has 12 residues. CDR3 nucleotides: TGTGCCAGCAGTTGGGATAACTATGGCTACACCTTC. Its translation: CASSWDNYGYTF.

At least ten counts were recorded for this clonotype. V usage is TRBV4-2 and J usage is TRBJ1-6, with D possibly TRBD1 on 6 matching bases. In germline, CDR1 is LGHNA, CDR2 YNFKEQ. V was shortened by 8 bases and J by 0 bases, with 14 bases between the two germline ends. The CDR3 consists of 16 residues. CDR3 sequence (DNA): TGTGCCAGCGGGACATCGGAAAACTCCTATAATTCACCCCTCCACTTT. This translates into CASGTSENSYNSPLHF.

This clonotype was recorded a few times. J is TRBJ1-1 and V is TRBV7-9; no definite D call. Germline assignment: CDR1 SEHNR and CDR2 FQNEAQ (reference sequence). The CDR3 runs to 15 residues. Trimming stripped 0 bases from V and 0 bases from J, with 8 bases between. CDR3 amino acids: CASSLAGVMNTEAFF. Here the CDR3 DNA reads TGTGCCAGCAGCTTAGCGGGAGTGATGAACACTGAAGCTTTCTTT.

This clonotype occurred a few times. The rearrangement uses TRBV5-1 and TRBJ2-1; a possible D gene is TRBD2 (5 bases). Per germline, CDR1 SGHRS and CDR2 YFSETQ. Trimming removed 3 bases from V and 15 bases from J, with 19 bases in between. The CDR3 sequence is 13 residues long. The DNA of the CDR3 is TGCGCCAGCAGCTCGGCACAAACGGAGGCCCGGTTCTTC. Encoded protein: CASSSAQTEARFF. Full variable domain (outside the CDR3, taken from reference TRBV5-1 and TRBJ2-1): KAGVTQTPRYLIKTRGQQVTLSCSPISGHRSVSWYQQTPGQGLQFLFEYFSETQRNKGNFPGRFSGRQFSNSRSEMNVSTLELGDSALYLCASSSAQTEARFFGPGTRLTVL.

This clonotype came up many times. The V and J genes are TRBV7-9 and TRBJ1-1, with no clear D. Germline V gene data show CDR1 as SEHNR and CDR2 as FQNEAQ (reference sequence). CDR3 length: 15 amino acids. V dropped 1 base and J dropped 0 bases, with 9 bases sitting between them. The CDR3 here is CASSLDGAMNTEAFF. In DNA form, the CDR3 reads TGTGCCAGCAGCTTAGACGGCGCTATGAACACTGAAGCTTTCTTT.

This clonotype was counted between two and nine times. The gene calls are TRBV19 and TRBJ1-1, with TRBD1 identical over 7 bases. V trimming: 0 bases; J trimming: 0 bases; junction bases outside the gene matches: 13. The CDR3 length is 19 residues. CDR1 is LNHDA, CDR2 SQIVND, per germline (reference sequence). This CDR3 reads CASSIERARTGIMNTEAFF. DNA of the CDR3: TGTGCCAGTAGTATAGAGCGGGCGCGGACAGGCATTATGAACACTGAAGCTTTCTTT. The full variable domain, its missing parts supplied by reference TRBV19 and TRBJ1-1, is DGGITQSPKYLFRKEGQNVTLSCEQNLNHDAMYWYRQDPGQGLRLIYYSQIVNDFQKGDIAEGYSVSREKKESFPLTVTSAQKNPTAFYLCASSIERARTGIMNTEAFFGQGTRLTVV.